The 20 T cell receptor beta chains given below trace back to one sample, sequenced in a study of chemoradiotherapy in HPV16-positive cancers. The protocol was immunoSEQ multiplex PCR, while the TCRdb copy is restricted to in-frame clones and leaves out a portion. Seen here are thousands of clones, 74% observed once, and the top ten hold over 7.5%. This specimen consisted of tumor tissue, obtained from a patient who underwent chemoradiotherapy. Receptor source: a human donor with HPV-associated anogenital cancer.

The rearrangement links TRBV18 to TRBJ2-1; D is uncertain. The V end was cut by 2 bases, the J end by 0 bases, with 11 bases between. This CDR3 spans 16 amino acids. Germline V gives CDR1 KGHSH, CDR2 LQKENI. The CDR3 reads CASSPIRGDSYNEQFF. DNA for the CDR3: TGTGCCAGCTCACCAATCCGAGGCGACTCCTACAATGAGCAGTTCTTC. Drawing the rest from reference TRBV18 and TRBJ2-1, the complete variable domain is NAGVMQNPRHLVRRRGQEARLRCSPMKGHSHVYWYRQLPEEGLKFMVYLQKENIIDESGMPKERFSAEFPKEGPSILRIQQVVRGDSAAYFCASSPIRGDSYNEQFFGPGTRLTVL.

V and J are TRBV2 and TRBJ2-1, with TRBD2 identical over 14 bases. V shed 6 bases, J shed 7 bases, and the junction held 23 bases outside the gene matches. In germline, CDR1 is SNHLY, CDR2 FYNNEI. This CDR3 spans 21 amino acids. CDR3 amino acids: CASSPLHGGGTSGRPENEQFF. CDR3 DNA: TGTGCCAGCAGCCCTCTCCATGGTGGGGGGACTAGCGGGAGACCTGAGAATGAGCAGTTCTTC. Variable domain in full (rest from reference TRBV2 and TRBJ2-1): EPEVTQTPSHQVTQMGQEVILRCVPISNHLYFYWYRQILGQKVEFLVSFYNNEISEKSEIFDDQFSVERPDGSNFTLKIRSTKLEDSAMYFCASSPLHGGGTSGRPENEQFFGPGTRLTVL.

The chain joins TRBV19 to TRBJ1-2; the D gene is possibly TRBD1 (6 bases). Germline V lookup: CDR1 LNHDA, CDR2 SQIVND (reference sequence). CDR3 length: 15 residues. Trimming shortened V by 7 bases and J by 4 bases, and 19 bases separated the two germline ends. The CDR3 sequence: CASTTLGQNSYGYTF. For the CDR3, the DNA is TGTGCCAGTACCACCCTAGGACAGAATAGCTATGGCTACACCTTC.

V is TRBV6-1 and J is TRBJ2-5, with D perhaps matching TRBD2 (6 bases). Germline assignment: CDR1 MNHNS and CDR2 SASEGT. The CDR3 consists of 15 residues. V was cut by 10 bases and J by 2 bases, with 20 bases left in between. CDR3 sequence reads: CAISPAGRPQETQYF. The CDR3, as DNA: TGTGCCATCTCCCCAGCGGGCAGGCCTCAAGAGACCCAGTACTTC.

In DNA form, the CDR3 reads TGCGCCAGCAGGCTTGACAGGGGCCACGAGCAGTACTTC. Encoded protein: CASRLDRGHEQYF. V gene TRBV5-1 combines with J gene TRBJ2-7, with 8 bases fitting TRBD1. The J segment lost 5 bases and the V segment lost 5 bases, leaving 6 bases of the junction unmatched. Germline V gives CDR1 SGHRS, CDR2 YFSETQ. The CDR3 sequence is 13 residues long.

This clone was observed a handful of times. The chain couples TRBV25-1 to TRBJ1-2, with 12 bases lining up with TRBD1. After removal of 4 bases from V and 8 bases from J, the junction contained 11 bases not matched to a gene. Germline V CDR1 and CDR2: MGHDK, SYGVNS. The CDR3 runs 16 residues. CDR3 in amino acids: CASSATMGTGGFGYTF. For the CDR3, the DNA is TGTGCCAGCAGTGCCACTATGGGGACAGGGGGCTTCGGCTACACCTTC.

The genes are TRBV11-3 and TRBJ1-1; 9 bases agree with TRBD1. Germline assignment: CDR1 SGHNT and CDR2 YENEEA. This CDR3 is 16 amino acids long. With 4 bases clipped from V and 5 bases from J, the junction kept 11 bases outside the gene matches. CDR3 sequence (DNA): TGTGCCAGCAGCTCAAGGGGACAGGGATTGAGGACTGAAGCTTTCTTT. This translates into CASSSRGQGLRTEAFF.

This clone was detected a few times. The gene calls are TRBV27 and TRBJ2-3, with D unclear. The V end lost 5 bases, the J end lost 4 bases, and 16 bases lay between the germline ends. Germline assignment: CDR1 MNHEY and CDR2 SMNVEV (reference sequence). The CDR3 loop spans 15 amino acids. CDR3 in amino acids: CASSEEMVGADTQYF. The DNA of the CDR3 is TGTGCCAGCAGTGAAGAAATGGTTGGCGCAGATACGCAGTATTTT.

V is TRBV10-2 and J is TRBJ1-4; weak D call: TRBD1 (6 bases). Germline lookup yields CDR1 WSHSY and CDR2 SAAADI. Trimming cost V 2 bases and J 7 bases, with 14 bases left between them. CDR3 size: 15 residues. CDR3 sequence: CASSEDRGAREKLFF. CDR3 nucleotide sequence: TGCGCCAGCAGTGAGGATAGGGGGGCGCGTGAAAAACTGTTTTTT.

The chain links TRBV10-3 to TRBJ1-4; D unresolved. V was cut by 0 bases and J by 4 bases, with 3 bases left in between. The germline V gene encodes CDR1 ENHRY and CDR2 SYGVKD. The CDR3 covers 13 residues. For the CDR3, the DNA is TGTGCCATCAGTGAGTCGATTAATGAAAAACTGTTTTTT. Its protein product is CAISESINEKLFF.

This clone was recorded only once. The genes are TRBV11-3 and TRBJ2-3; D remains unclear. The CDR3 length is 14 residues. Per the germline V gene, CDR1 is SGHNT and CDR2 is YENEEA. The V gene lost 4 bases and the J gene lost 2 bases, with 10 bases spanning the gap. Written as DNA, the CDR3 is TGTGCCAGCAGCTCCCCTACTAACACAGATACGCAGTATTTT. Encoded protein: CASSSPTNTDTQYF.

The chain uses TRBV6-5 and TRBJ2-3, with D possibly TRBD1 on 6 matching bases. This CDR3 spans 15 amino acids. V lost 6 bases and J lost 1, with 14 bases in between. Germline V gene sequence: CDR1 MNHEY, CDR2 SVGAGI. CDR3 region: CASRNRDKGTDTQYF. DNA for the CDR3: TGTGCCAGCAGAAACCGGGACAAGGGCACAGATACGCAGTATTTT.

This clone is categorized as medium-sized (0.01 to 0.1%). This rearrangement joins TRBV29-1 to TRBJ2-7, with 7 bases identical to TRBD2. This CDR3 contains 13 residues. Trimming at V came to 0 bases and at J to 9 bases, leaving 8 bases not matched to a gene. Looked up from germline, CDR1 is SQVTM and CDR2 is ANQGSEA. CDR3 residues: CSVEEGRVGGQYF. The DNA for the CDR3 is TGCAGCGTTGAAGAGGGGAGGGTAGGTGGGCAGTACTTC.

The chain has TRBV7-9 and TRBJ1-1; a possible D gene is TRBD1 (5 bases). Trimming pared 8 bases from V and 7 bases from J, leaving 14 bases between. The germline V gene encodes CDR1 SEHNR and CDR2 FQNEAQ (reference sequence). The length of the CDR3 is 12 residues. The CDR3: CASSPIQGEAFF. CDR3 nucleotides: TGTGCCAGCTCCCCCATTCAGGGTGAAGCTTTCTTT.

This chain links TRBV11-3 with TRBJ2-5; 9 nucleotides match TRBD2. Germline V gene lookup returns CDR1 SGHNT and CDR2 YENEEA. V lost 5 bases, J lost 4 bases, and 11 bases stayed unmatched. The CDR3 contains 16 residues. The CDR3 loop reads CASSPRSGSQRETQYF. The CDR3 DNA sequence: TGTGCCAGCAGCCCTCGTAGCGGGAGCCAGCGAGAGACCCAGTACTTC. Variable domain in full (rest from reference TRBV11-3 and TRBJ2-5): EAGVVQSPRYKIIEKKQPVAFWCNPISGHNTLYWYLQNLGQGPELLIRYENEEAVDDSQLPKDRFSAERLKGVDSTLKIQPAELGDSAVYLCASSPRSGSQRETQYFGPGTRLLVL.

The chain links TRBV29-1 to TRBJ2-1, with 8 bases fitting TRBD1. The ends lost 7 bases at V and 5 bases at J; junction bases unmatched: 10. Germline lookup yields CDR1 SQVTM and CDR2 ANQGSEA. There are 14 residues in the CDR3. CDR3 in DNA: TGCAGCGCCGACTCCGGGACAGGCAACAATGAGCAGTTCTTC. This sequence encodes CSADSGTGNNEQFF.

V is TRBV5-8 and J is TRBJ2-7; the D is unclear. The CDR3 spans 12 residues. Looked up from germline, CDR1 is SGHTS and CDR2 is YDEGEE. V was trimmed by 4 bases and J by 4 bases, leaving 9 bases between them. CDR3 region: CASSLPRYEQYF. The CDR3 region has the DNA TGTGCCAGCAGCCTACCCCGTTACGAGCAGTACTTC.

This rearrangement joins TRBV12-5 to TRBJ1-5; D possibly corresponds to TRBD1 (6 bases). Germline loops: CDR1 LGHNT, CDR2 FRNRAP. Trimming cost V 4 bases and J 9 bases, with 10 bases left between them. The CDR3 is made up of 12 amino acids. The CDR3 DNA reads TGTGCTAGTGGTTCCTCCAGGGGGCCCCAGCATTTT. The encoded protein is CASGSSRGPQHF.

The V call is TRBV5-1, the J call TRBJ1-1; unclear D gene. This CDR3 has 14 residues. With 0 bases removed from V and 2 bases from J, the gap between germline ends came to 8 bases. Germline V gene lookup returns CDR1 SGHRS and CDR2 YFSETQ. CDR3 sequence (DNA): TGCGCCAGCAGCTTGGACGGCTTTAACACTGAAGCTTTCTTT. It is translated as CASSLDGFNTEAFF. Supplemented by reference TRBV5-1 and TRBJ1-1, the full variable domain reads KAGVTQTPRYLIKTRGQQVTLSCSPISGHRSVSWYQQTPGQGLQFLFEYFSETQRNKGNFPGRFSGRQFSNSRSEMNVSTLELGDSALYLCASSLDGFNTEAFFGQGTRLTVV.

CDR3 region: CASSVQGAGEQFF. In DNA form, the CDR3 reads TGCGCCAGCAGTGTTCAGGGGGCGGGTGAGCAGTTCTTC. The chain employs TRBV10-2 and TRBJ2-1; 8 bases agree with TRBD1. Germline trimming cut 4 bases from V and 9 bases from J; bases unmatched to any gene: 5. This CDR3 contains 13 residues. Per the germline V gene, CDR1 is WSHSY and CDR2 is SAAADI.